Following are 12 T cell receptor beta chains from one sample sequenced in a study of shared clonotypes between healthy human individuals. The repertoire was sequenced with immunoSEQ multiplex PCR; TCRdb's copy has only in-frame clones and lacks some. Of roughly 2.5 million clones listed, 85% to 95% are singletons. Sequencing was done on a sample of naive CD4+ T cells sorted from blood. Documented subset: CD45RA+ positively selected. These receptor sequences come from a man aged 18 to 35 in good health.

This chain uses TRBV7-2 with TRBJ2-7, with no clear D. Germline V CDR1 and CDR2: SGHTA, FQGNSA. V was cut by 1 base and J by 5 bases, with 12 bases left in between. The CDR3 is 14 residues long. The DNA for the CDR3 is TGTGCCAGCAGCTTAGGTCGCTTAGACGACGAGCAGTACTTC. Protein: CASSLGRLDDEQYF.

This clone has just one count. The genes are TRBV2 and TRBJ2-1; D is undetermined. Germline values: CDR1 SNHLY, CDR2 FYNNEI. Trimming shortened V by 8 bases and J by 7 bases, and 12 bases separated the two germline ends. There are 12 residues in the CDR3. CDR3 loop: CASDLSANEQFF. The CDR3 nucleotides are TGTGCCAGCGATCTTTCCGCGAATGAGCAGTTCTTC.

The rearrangement joins TRBV7-2 to TRBJ2-5; 13 nucleotides match TRBD2. The V and J ends lost 4 bases and 5 bases, in that order; junction bases with no gene match: 7. The CDR3 is 16 residues long. The germline gives CDR1 SGHTA, CDR2 FQGNSA. CDR3 loop: CASSYRLAGGGETQYF. CDR3 sequence (DNA): TGTGCCAGCAGCTACCGACTAGCGGGAGGAGGGGAGACCCAGTACTTC.

The V and J genes are TRBV6-1 and TRBJ2-5, with D hard to call. Looked up from germline, CDR1 is MNHNS and CDR2 is SASEGT. V lost 6 bases and J lost 1, with 9 bases in between. This CDR3 is built from 13 residues. The CDR3, as DNA: TGTGCCAGCAGAATCGCTGTCCAAGAGACCCAGTACTTC. Encoded protein: CASRIAVQETQYF.

This chain connects TRBV5-5 to TRBJ2-3; no definite D call. CDR1 SGHKS and CDR2 YYEKEE come from the germline V gene (reference sequence). Trimming took 0 bases from V and 5 from J, leaving 16 bases between them. CDR3 size: 16 residues. Here the CDR3 DNA reads TGTGCCAGCAGCTTGGTCTCCAAGTCTATAAGAGATACGCAGTATTTT. This encodes CASSLVSKSIRDTQYF.

The chain combines TRBV7-2 with TRBJ2-5; possibly TRBD1 for D (6 bases). The CDR3 loop spans 14 amino acids. In germline, CDR1 is SGHTA, CDR2 FQGNSA. Trimming left V 1 base short and J 5 bases short, with 11 bases between. CDR3 sequence (DNA): TGTGCCAGCAGCTTAGGGACAGCCGTGGAGACCCAGTACTTC. This codes for CASSLGTAVETQYF.

The genes are TRBV7-9 and TRBJ1-2; TRBD1 matches at 12 bases. The CDR3 loop spans 16 amino acids. V gave up 3 bases and J gave up 8 bases; unmatched junction bases: 10. Per the germline V gene, CDR1 is SEHNR and CDR2 is FQNEAQ (reference sequence). The CDR3 DNA reads TGTGCCAGCAGCTTGAGACCCGGGACAGGGGGCCGGGGCTACACCTTC. Its translation: CASSLRPGTGGRGYTF. The full variable domain, completed using reference TRBV7-9 and TRBJ1-2, is DTGVSQNPRHKITKRGQNVTFRCDPISEHNRLYWYRQTLGQGPEFLTYFQNEAQLEKSRLLSDRFSAERPKGSFSTLEIQRTEQGDSAMYLCASSLRPGTGGRGYTFGSGTRLTVV.

The CDR3 DNA sequence: TGTGCCAGTAGTCCACTAGGACAGTTTGTTTCCTACGAGCAGTACTTC. Translation gives CASSPLGQFVSYEQYF. The chain employs TRBV19 and TRBJ2-7; TRBD1 might be the D (6 bases). The V end was cut by 5 bases, the J end by 1 base, with 18 bases between. The CDR3 is 16 amino acids. Germline lookup yields CDR1 LNHDA and CDR2 SQIVND (reference sequence).

This clone was seen only a few times. This chain connects TRBV29-1 to TRBJ1-1; D perhaps matches TRBD1 (5 bases). The CDR3 runs to 12 residues. V shed 3 bases and J shed 7 bases, with 12 bases lying between them. Germline V lookup: CDR1 SQVTM, CDR2 ANQGSEA. CDR3 in amino acids: CSVDGGLLEAFF. Here the CDR3 DNA reads TGCAGCGTTGATGGGGGGTTGCTTGAAGCTTTCTTT.

This chain links TRBV5-1 with TRBJ2-7, with 14 bases aligning to TRBD2. V lost 4 bases to trimming and J lost 5 bases; unmatched junction nucleotides: 8. The germline V gene has CDR1 SGHRS and CDR2 YFSETQ. The CDR3 has 16 amino acids. The CDR3 here is CASSEKPGLAGDEQYF. The CDR3 nucleotides are TGCGCCAGCAGCGAAAAGCCGGGACTAGCGGGGGACGAGCAGTACTTC.

This chain joins TRBV27 and TRBJ2-7, with D maybe TRBD2 (5 bases). Trimming cost V 6 bases and J 0 bases, with 15 bases left between them. This CDR3 has 15 amino acids. Germline CDR1 MNHEY, CDR2 SMNVEV (reference sequence). CDR3 loop: CASSRTSFASYEQYF. CDR3 nucleotide sequence: TGTGCCAGCAGCCGTACTAGTTTCGCCTCCTACGAGCAGTACTTC.

V gene TRBV6-5 combines with J gene TRBJ2-7; D perhaps matches TRBD1 (6 bases). The CDR3 runs 14 residues. Trimming left V 6 bases short and J 3 bases short, with 15 bases between. Germline CDR1 and CDR2: MNHEY and SVGAGI. CDR3 nucleotide sequence: TGTGCCAGCAGCCGAGGACAGAGCAACTACGAGCAGTACTTC. Its translation: CASSRGQSNYEQYF.